What follows are 18 T cell receptor beta chains derived from one specimen sequenced in a study of T cell responses to AZD1222 COVID-19 vaccine. Measured with immunoSEQ multiplex PCR; TCRdb has only the in-frame clones, and not every one. The sample includes 70,000 to 90,000 clones, around nine tenths of them seen just once. Sample: peripheral blood, taken 28 days after the second AZD1222 dose. All receptors derive from an adult who received the AZD1222 COVID-19 vaccine.

The chain joins TRBV4-1 to TRBJ1-2, with TRBD1 as a possible D gene (6 bases). Trimming took off 3 bases at V and 2 bases at J, with 10 bases between the two ends. CDR3 size: 14 residues. Germline CDR1 and CDR2: MGHRA and YSYEKL. The CDR3, as DNA: TGCGCCAGCAGCCACCGGACAGTCAACTATGGCTACACCTTC. It codes for CASSHRTVNYGYTF.

The chain is built from TRBV11-2 and TRBJ1-4; D is perhaps TRBD1 (6 bases). Trimming shortened V by 5 bases and J by 6 bases, and 16 bases separated the two germline ends. This CDR3 has 15 residues. Germline values: CDR1 SGHAT, CDR2 FQNNGV. As DNA, the CDR3 is TGTGCCAGCAGCCCATCAGGGGTTGGGGATGAAAAACTGTTTTTT. Translation gives CASSPSGVGDEKLFF. Full variable domain (remainder filled in from reference TRBV11-2 and TRBJ1-4): EAGVAQSPRYKIIEKRQSVAFWCNPISGHATLYWYQQILGQGPKLLIQFQNNGVVDDSQLPKDRFSAERLKGVDSTLKIQPAKLEDSAVYLCASSPSGVGDEKLFFGSGTQLSVL.

This chain joins TRBV9 and TRBJ1-2; 10 bases map to TRBD1. V was pared by 4 bases and J by 8 bases, with 5 bases of the junction left unmatched. Germline values: CDR1 SGDLS, CDR2 YYNGEE. This CDR3 region has 13 residues. This CDR3 is CASSLLTGGGYTF. The CDR3 DNA sequence: TGTGCCAGCAGCCTCCTGACAGGGGGCGGCTACACCTTC.

The chain has TRBV7-3 and TRBJ2-2; 7 bases agree with TRBD1. With 0 bases clipped from V and 6 bases from J, the junction kept 10 bases outside the gene matches. CDR1 SGHTA and CDR2 FQGTGA come from the germline V gene. This CDR3 has 17 amino acids. The CDR3 bases are TGTGCCAGCAGCTTAACGTTAGACAGGGCGAAGGCCGGGGAGCTGTTTTTT. This translates into CASSLTLDRAKAGELFF.

The genes are TRBV28 and TRBJ1-1; no reliable D call. Germline V CDR1 and CDR2: MDHEN, SYDVKM. The CDR3 totals 18 residues. V was pared by 2 bases and J by 1 base, with 20 bases between. CDR3 in DNA: TGTGCCAGCAGTTTACCCTCCAGGCGGGCGCGTTCGAACACTGAAGCTTTCTTT. As protein: CASSLPSRRARSNTEAFF.

The V call is TRBV7-8, the J call TRBJ1-1, with D possibly being TRBD1 (6 bases). The CDR3 runs 13 residues. Trimming left V 5 bases short and J 4 bases short, with 11 bases between. The germline CDR1 and CDR2 sequences are SGHVS and FQNEAQ. CDR3 protein: CASSSTGRTEAFF. CDR3 nucleotides: TGTGCCAGCAGCAGCACAGGGCGCACTGAAGCTTTCTTT. Full variable domain (missing parts from reference TRBV7-8 and TRBJ1-1): GAGVSQSPRYKVAKRGQDVALRCDPISGHVSLFWYQQALGQGPEFLTYFQNEAQLDKSGLPSDRFFAERPEGSVSTLKIQRTQQEDSAVYLCASSSTGRTEAFFGQGTRLTVV.

V is TRBV4-1 and J is TRBJ1-6, with D hard to call. The CDR3 has 14 amino acids. CDR1 is MGHRA, CDR2 YSYEKL, per germline. Trimming took off 1 base at V and 5 bases at J, with 6 bases between the two ends. The CDR3 sequence: CASSQGNHNSPLHF. The CDR3 DNA sequence: TGCGCCAGCAGCCAAGGAAACCATAATTCACCCCTCCACTTT.

This rearrangement joins TRBV9 to TRBJ2-5; 13 positions agree with TRBD2. This CDR3 has 16 residues. Trimming removed 3 bases from V and 5 bases from J; junction bases left unmatched: 7. Germline lookup yields CDR1 SGDLS and CDR2 YYNGEE. CDR3 sequence (DNA): TGTGCCAGCAGCGAAACTAGCGGGGGGGCGAGTGAGACCCAGTACTTC. Translation: CASSETSGGASETQYF.

The chain employs TRBV4-3 and TRBJ1-4, with D unclear. This CDR3 has 13 amino acids. Per germline, CDR1 LGHNA and CDR2 YSLEER. V lost 3 bases, J lost 8 bases, and 10 bases lay in between. The CDR3: CASSHASSEKLFF. CDR3 bases: TGCGCCAGCAGCCACGCCTCAAGCGAAAAACTGTTTTTT.

This clone was counted many times. CDR3 bases: TGTGCCAGCACGCAGGGGGCCTATGGCTACACCTTC. Protein: CASTQGAYGYTF. The chain uses TRBV2 and TRBJ1-2; TRBD1 matches 8 bases. The V gene end was trimmed by 7 bases and the J gene end by 4 bases; junction bases not matched to a gene: 2. Germline V gene sequence: CDR1 SNHLY, CDR2 FYNNEI. This CDR3 is built from 12 residues.

This chain links TRBV10-3 with TRBJ1-1; D is uncertain. The V end lost 2 bases, the J end lost 6 bases, and 10 bases lay between the germline ends. Per germline, CDR1 ENHRY and CDR2 SYGVKD. This CDR3 has 13 residues. In DNA form, the CDR3 reads TGTGCCATCAGTGAGACGGGAGGGCCTGAAGCTTTCTTT. Its translation is CAISETGGPEAFF.

The chain combines TRBV4-2 with TRBJ1-4, with D possibly being TRBD1 (6 bases). Trimming stripped 1 base from V and 6 bases from J, with 12 bases between. The CDR3 runs 15 residues. Germline CDR1 and CDR2: LGHNA and YNFKEQ. CDR3 nucleotides: TGTGCCAGCAGCCAAGCGGGGGCGCAAGATGAAAAACTGTTTTTT. It encodes CASSQAGAQDEKLFF.

The chain is built from TRBV14 and TRBJ1-3; D is perhaps TRBD1 (6 bases). Germline-derived CDR1 and CDR2 are SGHDN and FVKESK. The CDR3 length is 16 residues. V was clipped by 4 bases and J by 3 bases, with 16 bases between them. The CDR3 reads CASSLWDNRDGNTIYF. CDR3 DNA: TGTGCCAGCAGCCTATGGGACAACCGAGATGGAAACACCATATATTTT.

The gene calls are TRBV6-4 and TRBJ2-1, with D perhaps matching TRBD2 (5 bases). The germline V gene has CDR1 MRHNA and CDR2 SNTAGT. CDR3 length: 16 residues. The ends were cut back, 3 bases at V and 7 bases at J, with 19 bases in the middle. This chain's CDR3 is CASSEGRGPRRNEQFF. Written as DNA, the CDR3 is TGTGCCAGCAGTGAAGGTCGAGGGCCCCGTAGGAATGAGCAGTTCTTC.

The chain couples TRBV6-6 to TRBJ1-2; D is unclear. Trimming took 5 bases from V and 5 from J, leaving 15 bases between them. Germline CDR1 is MNHNY and CDR2 is SVGAGI (reference sequence). The CDR3 loop spans 14 amino acids. This CDR3 reads CASSTGPIGYGYTF. The CDR3 DNA follows: TGTGCCAGCAGTACCGGACCGATAGGGTATGGCTACACCTTC.

This rearrangement joins TRBV30 to TRBJ1-3; D is unclear. Germline assignment: CDR1 GTSNPN and CDR2 SVGIG (reference sequence). V lost 1 base to trimming and J lost 5 bases, with 9 bases between them. The CDR3 is 13 amino acids. CDR3 sequence reads: CAWSADRRNTIYF. The DNA for the CDR3 is TGTGCCTGGAGTGCGGACCGCCGAAACACCATATATTTT.

The chain carries TRBV19 and TRBJ2-2, with D perhaps matching TRBD2 (6 bases). Germline CDR1 is LNHDA and CDR2 is SQIVND (reference sequence). The CDR3 totals 14 residues. V gave up 6 bases and J gave up 5 bases, with 13 bases separating them. CDR3 residues: CASRTAGGTGELFF. The DNA for the CDR3 is TGTGCCAGTAGAACAGCTGGGGGGACCGGGGAGCTGTTTTTT.

The chain is built from TRBV10-2 and TRBJ2-5; no definite D call. Looked up from germline, CDR1 is WSHSY and CDR2 is SAAADI. The V gene lost 2 bases and the J gene lost 6 bases, with 10 bases spanning the gap. The CDR3 loop spans 13 amino acids. The chain's CDR3 is CASSETPRQTQYF. The CDR3 coding sequence is TGCGCCAGCAGTGAGACCCCACGACAGACCCAGTACTTC.